One sample yielded the 10 T cell receptor beta chains listed below, sequenced in a study of cytomegalovirus exposure and HLA in healthy donors. PCR involved 60 Vbeta and 13 Jbeta primers. Only in-frame clones appear in the TCRdb table, and some are missing; sequencing was by immunoSEQ multiplex PCR. The repertoire has around 300,000 clones, 65% to 85% of them found once; the top ten carry 2% to 2.5%. The material sequenced was PBMCs. These receptors were obtained from a female donor in good health and CMV-seronegative.

A few counts support this clone. The chain employs TRBV6-1 and TRBJ1-5, with 11 bases matching TRBD1. Germline CDR1 and CDR2: MNHNS and SASEGT. The CDR3 has 15 residues. V trimming: 6 bases; J trimming: 3 bases; junction bases outside the gene matches: 4. The CDR3 sequence is CASSRDRGINQPQHF. The CDR3 coding sequence is TGTGCCAGCAGCCGGGACAGGGGGATCAATCAGCCCCAGCATTTT.

This clone came up a few times. The same CDR3 can be traced to other DNA sequences in this sample. This chain links TRBV4-1 with TRBJ1-3, with D perhaps TRBD1 (5 bases). The length of the CDR3 is 15 residues. Germline loops: CDR1 MGHRA, CDR2 YSYEKL. Trimming took off 1 base at V and 0 bases at J, with 7 bases between the two ends. The CDR3 sequence is CASSQGGGSGNTIYF. The CDR3 bases are TGCGCCAGCAGCCAAGGGGGGGGCTCTGGAAACACCATATATTTT.

The chain joins TRBV2 to TRBJ1-3; the D gene is possibly TRBD1 (6 bases). The ends were cut back, 5 bases at V and 11 bases at J, with 22 bases in the middle. CDR1 and CDR2 from the germline V gene are SNHLY and FYNNEI. CDR3 length: 15 residues. CDR3 in amino acids: CASSPSGTSIQAIYF. The CDR3 nucleotides read TGTGCCAGCAGTCCCTCGGGGACATCAATACAGGCCATATATTTT.

The chain combines TRBV7-2 with TRBJ1-1; D is possibly TRBD1 (5 bases). The CDR3 is 15 residues long. The V end was cut by 1 base, the J end by 0 bases, with 9 bases between. Germline loops: CDR1 SGHTA, CDR2 FQGNSA. The chain's CDR3 is CASSLGGVMNTEAFF. The DNA for the CDR3 is TGTGCCAGCAGCTTAGGGGGGGTCATGAACACTGAAGCTTTCTTT.

V gene TRBV5-1 combines with J gene TRBJ2-1, with TRBD2 matching 8 bases. The CDR3 runs 20 residues. The germline V gene has CDR1 SGHRS and CDR2 YFSETQ. V lost 0 bases to trimming and J lost 0 bases; unmatched junction nucleotides: 14. In nucleotides, the CDR3 is TGCGCCAGCAGCTTGGTAGGACTAGCTGAGAACTTCCGCTCCTACAATGAGCAGTTCTTC. It yields the protein CASSLVGLAENFRSYNEQFF.

This chain uses TRBV7-9 with TRBJ2-7; 11 positions match TRBD2. CDR3 size: 16 residues. The V gene's germline CDR1 is SEHNR and CDR2 FQNEAQ (reference sequence). The ends lost 5 bases at V and 6 bases at J; junction bases unmatched: 12. The CDR3 region is CASSTSGSSTFLEQYF. In DNA form, the CDR3 reads TGTGCCAGCAGCACTAGCGGGAGCTCCACCTTTCTCGAGCAGTACTTC.

The J gene is TRBJ2-3, the V gene TRBV14; D is unresolved. With 1 base removed from V and 2 bases from J, the gap between germline ends came to 10 bases. The CDR3 extends over 15 amino acids. Germline CDR1 is SGHDN and CDR2 is FVKESK. The CDR3 region is CASSQGEIPTDTQYF. The CDR3 nucleotides read TGTGCCAGCAGCCAAGGAGAGATCCCCACAGATACGCAGTATTTT. The variable domain in full, with the rest retrieved from reference TRBV14 and TRBJ2-3, is EAGVTQFPSHSVIEKGQTVTLRCDPISGHDNLYWYRRVMGKEIKFLLHFVKESKQDESGMPNNRFLAERTGGTYSTLKVQPAELEDSGVYFCASSQGEIPTDTQYFGPGTRLTVL.

The V and J genes are TRBV5-4 and TRBJ2-7; 7 bases align to TRBD1. The CDR3 covers 15 residues. Germline values: CDR1 SGHNT, CDR2 YYREEE (reference sequence). V dropped 4 bases and J dropped 2; count of bases not matched to a gene: 9. CDR3 residues: CASSPSGDRAYEQYF. The CDR3 DNA reads as TGTGCCAGCAGCCCCTCAGGGGACAGAGCCTACGAGCAGTACTTC.

This rearrangement joins TRBV5-1 to TRBJ1-1; tentatively, D is TRBD1 (5 bases). The germline V gene has CDR1 SGHRS and CDR2 YFSETQ. The CDR3 covers 14 residues. V was clipped by 0 bases and J by 4 bases, with 10 bases between them. The CDR3 here is CASSLDGGGTEAFF. Written as DNA, the CDR3 is TGCGCCAGCAGCTTGGATGGGGGGGGCACTGAAGCTTTCTTT.

The chain combines TRBV7-2 with TRBJ2-7; TRBD1 matches 8 bases. The J segment lost 4 bases and the V segment lost 1 base, leaving 9 bases of the junction unmatched. Germline V CDR1 and CDR2: SGHTA, FQGNSA. This CDR3 contains 16 residues. The CDR3 spells CASSLETGAVYYEQYF. The CDR3 bases are TGTGCCAGCAGCTTAGAGACAGGGGCGGTTTATTACGAGCAGTACTTC.